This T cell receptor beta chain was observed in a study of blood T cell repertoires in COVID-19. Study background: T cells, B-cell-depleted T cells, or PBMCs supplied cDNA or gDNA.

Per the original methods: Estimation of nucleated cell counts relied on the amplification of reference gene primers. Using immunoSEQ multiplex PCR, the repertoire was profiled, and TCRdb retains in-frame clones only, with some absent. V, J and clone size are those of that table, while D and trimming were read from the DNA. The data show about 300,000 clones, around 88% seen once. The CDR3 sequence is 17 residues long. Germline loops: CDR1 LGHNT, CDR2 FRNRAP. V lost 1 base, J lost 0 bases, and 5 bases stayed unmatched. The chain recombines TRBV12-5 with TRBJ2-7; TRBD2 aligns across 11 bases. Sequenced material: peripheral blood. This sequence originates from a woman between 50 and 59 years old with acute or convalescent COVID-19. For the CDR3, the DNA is TGTGCTAGTGGTTTGGCACTAGCGGGAGTAGCCTCCTACGAGCAGTACTTC. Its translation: CASGLALAGVASYEQYF.